These 11 T cell receptor beta chains were all obtained from the same sample, sequenced in a study of cytomegalovirus exposure and HLA in healthy donors. Sequencing used immunoSEQ multiplex PCR; TCRdb keeps in-frame clones, though not all of them. The sample shows about 120,000 clones, 88% of them seen only once. Sequenced input: PBMCs. The receptors derive from a woman aged 18-29 years in good health and CMV-seropositive.

This chain connects TRBV4-3 to TRBJ2-3; 13 bases match TRBD2. V gave up 1 base and J gave up 3 bases; unmatched junction bases: 4. There are 17 residues in the CDR3. Germline-derived CDR1 and CDR2 are LGHNA and YSLEER. CDR3 amino acids: CASSQGQGLAGTDTQYF. The CDR3 bases are TGCGCCAGCAGCCAAGGCCAGGGACTAGCGGGAACAGATACGCAGTATTTT.

This clone was observed a handful of times. The rearrangement links TRBV7-2 to TRBJ2-2, with TRBD1 as a possible D gene (7 bases). Between the trimmed V and J ends, which lost 5 bases and 9 bases, there was a span of 16 bases. The germline V gene has CDR1 SGHTA and CDR2 FQGNSA. The CDR3 totals 14 residues. This CDR3 reads CASSTRQGGRELFF. The DNA for the CDR3 is TGTGCCAGCAGCACGCGACAGGGAGGACGGGAGCTGTTTTTT. Full variable domain (remainder filled in from reference TRBV7-2 and TRBJ2-2): GAGVSQSPSNKVTEKGKDVELRCDPISGHTALYWYRQSLGQGLEFLIYFQGNSAPDKSGLPSDRFSAERTGGSVSTLTIQRTQQEDSAVYLCASSTRQGGRELFFGEGSRLTVL.

This clone was counted once. The genes are TRBV2 and TRBJ1-1, with 7 positions matching TRBD1. CDR1 is SNHLY and CDR2 is FYNNEI in the germline V gene. This CDR3 has 13 residues. The V gene end was trimmed by 10 bases and the J gene end by 4 bases; junction bases not matched to a gene: 9. CDR3 region: CATRQGGGTEAFF. In nucleotides, the CDR3 is TGTGCCACTCGACAGGGTGGGGGCACTGAAGCTTTCTTT.

This chain connects TRBV11-2 to TRBJ1-6, with D possibly being TRBD1 (6 bases). V shed 2 bases and J shed 5 bases, with 10 bases lying between them. Germline V gene sequence: CDR1 SGHAT, CDR2 FQNNGV. The CDR3 length is 15 residues. CDR3 nucleotides: TGTGCCAGCAGCTTACAGGGGCGCCATAATTCACCCCTCCACTTT. Its protein is CASSLQGRHNSPLHF.

The chain joins TRBV7-2 to TRBJ2-1; the match to TRBD2 covers 7 bases. Per germline, CDR1 SGHTA and CDR2 FQGNSA. Unmatched junction bases numbered 8, after V lost 5 bases and J lost 10 bases. The CDR3 covers 13 residues. In DNA form, the CDR3 reads TGTGCCAGCAGCCAGGCGGGGGTAGGAGAGCAGTTCTTC. This encodes CASSQAGVGEQFF.

The V and J genes are TRBV7-9 and TRBJ1-5; 9 bases match TRBD1. The CDR3 runs 16 residues. CDR1 and CDR2 from the germline V gene are SEHNR and FQNEAQ (reference sequence). The V gene end was trimmed by 2 bases and the J gene end by 2 bases; junction bases not matched to a gene: 4. As DNA, the CDR3 is TGTGCCAGCAGCTTATACCGGACAGGGGGCAATCAGCCCCAGCATTTT. This translates into CASSLYRTGGNQPQHF.

This clone was seen a few times. The V gene is TRBV12-2, the J gene TRBJ1-2; TRBD1 is the table's D call, not checked against the DNA. TRBV12-2 is noted as a pseudogene. The CDR3 loop spans 15 amino acids. CDR3 region: CASRPHRVRVEGYTF. Written as DNA, the CDR3 is TGTGCAAGTCGCCCCCACAGGGTCAGAGTTGAGGGCTACACCTTC.

This clone is a singleton in its sample. The V and J genes are TRBV27 and TRBJ2-1, with 14 bases lining up with TRBD2. V lost 7 bases and J lost 9; bases outside the gene matches: 14. Germline values: CDR1 MNHEY, CDR2 SMNVEV (reference sequence). This CDR3 is 17 amino acids long. The CDR3 protein is CASTLSGTSGSGREQFF. Here the CDR3 DNA reads TGTGCCAGCACCCTATCCGGGACTAGCGGGAGCGGTCGTGAGCAGTTCTTC.

The chain carries TRBV9 and TRBJ2-3; D is undetermined. Germline CDR1 is SGDLS and CDR2 is YYNGEE. The V gene lost 2 bases and the J gene lost 2 bases, with 6 bases spanning the gap. CDR3 length equals 13 residues. CDR3 residues: CASSVATTDTQYF. The CDR3 DNA follows: TGTGCCAGCAGCGTGGCCACCACAGATACGCAGTATTTT. Looking up the rest from reference TRBV9 and TRBJ2-3 gives the full variable domain: DSGVTQTPKHLITATGQRVTLRCSPRSGDLSVYWYQQSLDQGLQFLIQYYNGEERAKGNILERFSAQQFPDLHSELNLSSLELGDSALYFCASSVATTDTQYFGPGTRLTVL.

Here the CDR3 reads CASSLVPETYEQYF. The CDR3 DNA reads as TGTGCCAGCAGCTTAGTTCCAGAAACCTACGAGCAGTACTTC. This rearrangement joins TRBV11-2 to TRBJ2-7; D gene unclear. Germline-derived CDR1 and CDR2 are SGHAT and FQNNGV. Trimming removed 1 base at V and 2 bases at J, with 9 bases between. The length of the CDR3 is 14 residues.

The chain employs TRBV7-9 and TRBJ2-7; tentative D call: TRBD2 (5 bases). The CDR3 consists of 13 residues. CDR1 and CDR2 from the germline V gene are SEHNR and FQNEAQ (reference sequence). Trimming took 0 bases from V and 5 from J, leaving 8 bases between them. The CDR3 nucleotides read TGTGCCAGCAGCTTAGCAGGGAGCCACGAGCAGTACTTC. Amino acid sequence: CASSLAGSHEQYF.